This T cell receptor beta chain was retrieved from a study of T cells in localized non-small cell lung cancer. General study results and limits: Uninvolved adjacent lung showed the highest T cell clonality, exceeding tumor.

In the case of this clone: Its antigen is undetermined.

Clones were read by immunoSEQ multiplex PCR, and TCRdb kept only the in-frame ones, dropping some. The table has about 59,000 clones, approximately 93% seen once; the top ten hold just under 20%. This CDR3 is built from 15 residues. The V segment lost 1 base and the J segment 6 bases; nucleotides outside the gene matches: 8. CDR1 ENHRY and CDR2 SYGVKD come from the germline V gene. The chain is built from TRBV10-3 and TRBJ2-7; 8 nucleotides agree with TRBD2. This clonotype was sampled from a man between 40 and 69 years old with stage I lung adenocarcinoma. The input for sequencing was peripheral blood, taken before any cancer treatment. The CDR3 DNA reads TGTGCCATCAGTGAGTTTCGGCGGGAGGATCCCGAGCAGTACTTC. Protein: CAISEFRREDPEQYF.